Following are 30 T cell receptor beta chains from one sample sequenced in a study of T-cell memory formation after mild COVID-19. TCRdb fed the 5' RACE reads into MiXCR, producing one record per CDR3 protein. The sample yields hundreds of thousands of distinct CDR3 sequences, roughly a fifth seen once. Sample: PBMCs or a T cell subset sorted from them (not recorded which). These receptors all stem from an adult woman who had mild COVID-19 (a few samples of this study predate the infection). Cell type and time point are not known.

This clonotype has just a few counts. The V call is TRBV5-1, the J call TRBJ1-4; D might be TRBD1 (5 bases). Germline assignment: CDR1 SGHRS and CDR2 YFSETQ. This CDR3 is 15 amino acids long. Trimming took off 0 bases at V and 5 bases at J, with 11 bases between the two ends. The CDR3 DNA reads TGCGCCAGCAGCTTGGGGGGCCGGGTAAATGAAAAACTGTTTTTT. It codes for CASSLGGRVNEKLFF.

The CDR3 sequence: CASSPGSTNQPQHF. The DNA for the CDR3 is TGCGCCAGCAGCCCCGGGTCTACCAATCAGCCCCAGCATTTT. This sequence joins TRBV5-1 and TRBJ1-5, with unresolved D. V lost 4 bases and J lost 3, with 11 bases in between. The CDR3 contains 14 residues. Germline V gives CDR1 SGHRS, CDR2 YFSETQ.

The rearrangement joins TRBV24-1 to TRBJ2-1; 9 bases agree with TRBD1. Germline-derived CDR1 and CDR2 are KGHDR and SFDVKD. The CDR3 runs 13 residues. V dropped 10 bases and J dropped 8; count of bases not matched to a gene: 8. The CDR3 nucleotides are TGTGCCACAGGGACAGGGATGAGGGATGAGCAGTTCTTC. It yields the protein CATGTGMRDEQFF.

The V call is TRBV20-1, the J call TRBJ1-1; D possibly corresponds to TRBD1 (6 bases). From germline, CDR1 is DFQATT and CDR2 SNEGSKA (reference sequence). V lost 7 bases to trimming and J lost 3 bases, with 15 bases between them. CDR3 length equals 13 residues. In nucleotides, the CDR3 is TGCAGTGACAGGGCGGGAATTTACACTGAAGCTTTCTTT. Translated, it gives CSDRAGIYTEAFF.

The V gene is TRBV4-3, the J gene TRBJ1-1; TRBD1 matches 7 bases. The CDR3 runs 13 residues. V was pared by 8 bases and J by 0 bases, with 3 bases of the junction left unmatched. In germline, CDR1 is LGHNA, CDR2 YSLEER. CDR3 nucleotide sequence: TGCGCCAGCCGGGACAGCATGAACACTGAAGCTTTCTTT. Protein: CASRDSMNTEAFF.

This chain links TRBV4-2 with TRBJ2-7, with 11 bases lining up with TRBD2. The CDR3 extends over 17 amino acids. The germline V gene has CDR1 LGHNA and CDR2 YNFKEQ. With V trimmed by 0 bases and J by 2 bases, 6 bases remained unmatched. For the CDR3, the DNA is TGTGCCAGCAGCCAAGATCAGGCTAGCGGGGGGACCTACGAGCAGTACTTC. This codes for CASSQDQASGGTYEQYF.

The gene calls are TRBV29-1 and TRBJ1-6; no firm D call. The germline V gene has CDR1 SQVTM and CDR2 ANQGSEA. The CDR3 totals 12 residues. The CDR3 bases are TGCAGGGCAGAGGGTTCGGGGTCACCCCTCCACTTT. It is translated as CRAEGSGSPLHF.

The genes are TRBV20-1 and TRBJ1-2; D remains ambiguous. CDR3 length: 15 amino acids. The V end lost 0 bases, the J end lost 0 bases, and 11 bases lay between the germline ends. Germline V gene data show CDR1 as DFQATT and CDR2 as SNEGSKA (reference sequence). CDR3 sequence reads: CSARDRGQANYGYTF. The CDR3 nucleotides read TGCAGTGCTAGAGATCGAGGCCAAGCTAACTATGGCTACACCTTC.

V and J are TRBV24-1 and TRBJ1-1; maybe TRBD1 (5 bases). V was cut by 3 bases and J by 4 bases, with 14 bases left in between. The CDR3 is 15 residues long. Germline assignment: CDR1 KGHDR and CDR2 SFDVKD. CDR3: CATSDGRGVSTEAFF. The CDR3 DNA reads TGTGCCACCAGTGATGGGAGGGGTGTGTCCACTGAAGCTTTCTTT.

This clonotype came up a few times. The chain combines TRBV3-1 with TRBJ2-1; a possible D gene is TRBD1 (6 bases). V lost 6 bases, J lost 4 bases, and 16 bases lay in between. CDR3 size: 15 residues. Germline values: CDR1 LGHDT, CDR2 YNNKEL (reference sequence). The CDR3 bases are TGTGCCAGCAGTCGGGACATGTCCTTATACAATGAGCAGTTCTTC. Protein product: CASSRDMSLYNEQFF.

The chain is built from TRBV29-1 and TRBJ1-1; no firm D call. Germline CDR1 reads SQVTM; CDR2 reads ANQGSEA. This CDR3 has 11 residues. The V end was cut by 0 bases, the J end by 11 bases, with 10 bases between. CDR3 amino acids: CSVEERSGAFF. CDR3 sequence (DNA): TGCAGCGTTGAAGAGAGGTCGGGCGCTTTCTTT.

This clonotype has just a few counts. V gene TRBV30 combines with J gene TRBJ1-3, with D unresolved. Germline V CDR1 and CDR2: GTSNPN, SVGIG (reference sequence). Deletions cut 4 bases from V and 2 bases from J, with 9 bases between. There are 13 residues in the CDR3. The chain's CDR3 is CAWNRQTGNTIYF. CDR3 bases: TGTGCCTGGAACCGGCAGACTGGAAACACCATATATTTT.

As DNA, the CDR3 is TGCAGTGCTAGTTACGTGGGAGGGCCAGGGGAGACCCAGTACTTC. It codes for CSASYVGGPGETQYF. The chain combines TRBV20-1 with TRBJ2-5; 7 nucleotides line up with TRBD2. V was clipped by 3 bases and J by 5 bases; unmatched bases: 12. Germline CDR1 and CDR2: DFQATT and SNEGSKA (reference sequence). CDR3 length equals 15 residues.

This clonotype has just a few counts. This chain uses TRBV20-1 with TRBJ2-3; 14 positions agree with TRBD2. CDR1 and CDR2 from the germline V gene are DFQATT and SNEGSKA (reference sequence). The CDR3 is 14 residues long. Trimming at V came to 6 bases and at J to 4 bases, leaving 3 bases not matched to a gene. This CDR3 is CSAQTSGGADTQYF. The CDR3 DNA follows: TGCAGTGCGCAGACTAGCGGGGGGGCAGATACGCAGTATTTT.

This clonotype appeared many times. The rearrangement links TRBV4-1 to TRBJ2-2, with D unclear. The CDR3 loop spans 17 amino acids. With 1 base removed from V and 1 base from J, the gap between germline ends came to 13 bases. In germline, CDR1 is MGHRA, CDR2 YSYEKL. CDR3 coding DNA: TGCGCCAGCAGCCAAGTCGATATGGGGTTGAACACCGGGGAGCTGTTTTTT. Protein sequence: CASSQVDMGLNTGELFF.

The rearrangement links TRBV7-6 to TRBJ2-1; the match to TRBD2 covers 9 bases. This CDR3 has 18 amino acids. Germline CDR1 SGHVS, CDR2 FNYEAQ. V was clipped by 5 bases and J by 4 bases; unmatched bases: 15. The DNA for the CDR3 is TGTGCCAGCAGCCTACGCCCCCGGGGGGGACTAGCTTACAATGAGCAGTTCTTC. Translation: CASSLRPRGGLAYNEQFF.

Only a few counts were recorded for this clonotype. V and J are TRBV20-1 and TRBJ1-2; 7 bases fit TRBD1. The CDR3 runs to 13 residues. V lost 6 bases to trimming and J lost 4 bases; unmatched junction nucleotides: 8. The germline gives CDR1 DFQATT, CDR2 SNEGSKA (reference sequence). CDR3 sequence reads: CSAATGAPYGYTF. CDR3 coding DNA: TGCAGTGCCGCCACAGGGGCCCCCTATGGCTACACCTTC.

This clonotype was counted only a few times. The rearrangement links TRBV5-1 to TRBJ1-1; no clear D. The V end lost 0 bases, the J end lost 4 bases, and 13 bases lay between the germline ends. The CDR3 runs to 15 residues. The germline V gene has CDR1 SGHRS and CDR2 YFSETQ. CDR3 sequence: CASSLVEEGITEAFF. The CDR3 DNA sequence: TGCGCCAGCAGCTTGGTAGAGGAAGGGATCACTGAAGCTTTCTTT.

The chain employs TRBV12-3 or TRBV12-4 and TRBJ2-3, with 7 positions matching TRBD2. Trimming took 1 base from V and 4 from J; bases not matched to a gene: 5. The length of the CDR3 is 15 residues. The CDR3 reads CASSLDVGGADTQYF. For the CDR3, the DNA is TGTGCCAGCAGTTTAGACGTTGGGGGGGCAGATACGCAGTATTTT.

This clonotype came up a few times. This chain links TRBV9 with TRBJ2-1; 8 bases match TRBD2. The CDR3 extends over 15 amino acids. V shed 4 bases, J shed 8 bases, and the junction held 11 bases outside the gene matches. Germline values: CDR1 SGDLS, CDR2 YYNGEE. The CDR3 region is CASSPAGGQRDEQFF. As DNA, the CDR3 is TGTGCCAGCAGCCCGGCGGGGGGCCAGAGGGATGAGCAGTTCTTC.

This clonotype was detected a few times. This sequence joins TRBV9 and TRBJ2-1; D is uncertain. This CDR3 has 17 amino acids. The germline V and J ends were trimmed by 4 bases and 2 bases, with 19 bases remaining between them. Per germline, CDR1 SGDLS and CDR2 YYNGEE. The CDR3 sequence: CASSPTPPVRPYNEQFF. The CDR3 DNA follows: TGTGCCAGCAGCCCAACCCCACCGGTCCGGCCCTACAATGAGCAGTTCTTC.

This chain joins TRBV4-1 and TRBJ2-1, with no clear D. Germline V gene lookup returns CDR1 MGHRA and CDR2 YSYEKL. This CDR3 is 15 amino acids long. The V end lost 3 bases, the J end lost 5 bases, and 14 bases lay between the germline ends. CDR3 amino acids: CASSQYSFAHNEQFF. In nucleotides, the CDR3 is TGCGCCAGCAGCCAGTACTCCTTCGCCCACAATGAGCAGTTCTTC.

The chain joins TRBV12-3 or TRBV12-4 to TRBJ1-3, with D possibly matching TRBD1 (5 bases). Trimming shortened V by 7 bases and J by 0 bases, and 13 bases separated the two germline ends. The CDR3 contains 15 residues. CDR3 DNA sequence: TGTGCCAGCAAAGGGACCCCCCTCTCTGGAAACACCATATATTTT. This sequence encodes CASKGTPLSGNTIYF.

The V call is TRBV20-1, the J call TRBJ1-2; D is possibly TRBD1 (6 bases). This CDR3 contains 12 residues. Trimming removed 3 bases at V and 8 bases at J, with 13 bases between. CDR1 and CDR2 from the germline V gene are DFQATT and SNEGSKA (reference sequence). The CDR3 bases are TGCAGTGCTAGTCGGGGGGCGGGCGGCTACACCTTC. Translating gives CSASRGAGGYTF.

V and J are TRBV4-2 and TRBJ2-2, with D possibly TRBD2 on 7 matching bases. Trimming left V 0 bases short and J 1 base short, with 12 bases between. The CDR3 totals 17 residues. The germline V gene has CDR1 LGHNA and CDR2 YNFKEQ. CDR3 sequence (DNA): TGTGCCAGCAGCCAAGATTCGGGGGGCAGGAACACCGGGGAGCTGTTTTTT. Protein sequence: CASSQDSGGRNTGELFF.

This clonotype was recorded at least ten times. The rearrangement uses TRBV7-2 and TRBJ1-2, with 7 positions matching TRBD1. The CDR3 length is 13 residues. After removal of 5 bases from V and 2 bases from J, the junction contained 2 bases not matched to a gene. Germline values: CDR1 SGHTA, CDR2 FQGNSA. The CDR3 region has the DNA TGTGCCAGCAGCCCGGACAGGAACTATGGCTACACCTTC. It is translated as CASSPDRNYGYTF.

This clonotype was recorded many times. The chain carries TRBV12-3 or TRBV12-4 and TRBJ1-2; maybe TRBD1 (5 bases). Trimming cost V 3 bases and J 5 bases, with 10 bases left between them. The CDR3 has 13 amino acids. The CDR3 region is CASSLGGVYGYTF. CDR3 nucleotide sequence: TGTGCCAGCAGTTTGGGAGGGGTTTATGGCTACACCTTC.

This clonotype was seen more than once but under ten times. The chain combines TRBV9 with TRBJ2-1; D is possibly TRBD1 or TRBD2 (5 bases each). This CDR3 region has 18 residues. The ends were cut back, 0 bases at V and 5 bases at J, with 21 bases in the middle. Germline V lookup: CDR1 SGDLS, CDR2 YYNGEE. CDR3 bases: TGTGCCAGCAGCGTAGCGGGGTGGGGGATTGGGACGCACAATGAGCAGTTCTTC. Translating gives CASSVAGWGIGTHNEQFF. Supplemented by reference TRBV9 and TRBJ2-1, the full variable domain reads DSGVTQTPKHLITATGQRVTLRCSPRSGDLSVYWYQQSLDQGLQFLIQYYNGEERAKGNILERFSAQQFPDLHSELNLSSLELGDSALYFCASSVAGWGIGTHNEQFFGPGTRLTVL.

V usage is TRBV10-3 and J usage is TRBJ2-6, with D possibly matching TRBD1 (5 bases). Looked up from germline, CDR1 is ENHRY and CDR2 is SYGVKD. CDR3 length equals 17 residues. The V end lost 2 bases, the J end lost 2 bases, and 13 bases lay between the germline ends. CDR3 coding DNA: TGTGCCATCAGTGAGGAGACAGTCAGGGCTGGGGCCAACGTCCTGACTTTC. Amino acid sequence: CAISEETVRAGANVLTF.

The V and J genes are TRBV6-5 and TRBJ1-1; D gene uncertain. V dropped 5 bases and J dropped 1 base, with 11 bases sitting between them. There are 14 residues in the CDR3. Germline CDR1 MNHEY, CDR2 SVGAGI. The CDR3 reads CASSHARENTEAFF. The CDR3 DNA reads TGTGCCAGCAGTCACGCCCGGGAGAACACTGAAGCTTTCTTT.